The next 32 T cell receptor beta chains were all read from a single sample in a study of molecular identifiers for immune sequencing clone quantification. TCRdb analysed the PCR reads with MiXCR anew, one entry per CDR3 protein. The sample carries 460,000 or so distinct CDR3 sequences, about a fifth recorded once. The material sequenced was naive CD8+ T cells from blood, with Jurkat cell RNA spiked in. Sample subset: FACS-sorted CD8+CD4-CCR7+CD45RA+ naive T cells. Source of these receptors: a human donor in good health. Some libraries in this study had Jurkat cell RNA spiked in.

A remark on this clonotype: Since a much larger clone is just one base distant, this may be a read error. The rearrangement links TRBV7-9 to TRBJ2-6; D is perhaps TRBD1 (6 bases). The length of the CDR3 is 16 residues. The germline gives CDR1 SEHNR, CDR2 FQNEAQ (reference sequence). Trimming removed 8 bases at V and 4 bases at J, with 18 bases between. The DNA of the CDR3 is TGTGCCAGCGGCTCCAACCAGGGGTTAGGGGCCAACGTCCTGACTTTC. It encodes CASGSNQGLGANVLTF. Full variable domain (missing parts from reference TRBV7-9 and TRBJ2-6): DTGVSQNPRHKITKRGQNVTFRCDPISEHNRLYWYRQTLGQGPEFLTYFQNEAQLEKSRLLSDRFSAERPKGSFSTLEIQRTEQGDSAMYLCASGSNQGLGANVLTFGAGSRLTVL.

With respect to this clonotype: A clone one base away is much larger, so this may be a read error. CDR3 sequence (DNA): TGTGCCAGCAGTTTTCTTGGACAGTACCACGAGCAGTACTTC. It translates to CASSFLGQYHEQYF. The chain employs TRBV12-3 or TRBV12-4 and TRBJ2-7; D is perhaps TRBD1 (6 bases). Trimming removed 3 bases at V and 5 bases at J, with 14 bases between. This CDR3 is 14 amino acids long.

This clonotype was detected once. A much larger clonotype is one base distant, so this may be a read error. The CDR3 region has the DNA TGCACCAGCAGCTTGGGACAGGGGATTGAAAAACTGTTTTTT. Translating gives CTSSLGQGIEKLFF. This chain connects TRBV5-1 to TRBJ1-4; 10 nucleotides align to TRBD1. Looked up from germline, CDR1 is SGHRS and CDR2 is YFSETQ. The CDR3 is 14 residues long.

To note about this clonotype: A much larger clone is a single base away; this may be a read error. The V and J genes are TRBV7-9 and TRBJ2-7, with a possible D match to TRBD1 (6 bases). The V end was cut by 8 bases, the J end by 6 bases, with 20 bases between. Germline CDR1 SEHNR, CDR2 FQNEAQ (reference sequence). This CDR3 comprises 14 residues. The chain's CDR3 is CASGTSGAWVEQYF. The CDR3 DNA is TGTGCCAGCGGCACGTCAGGGGCGTGGGTCGAGCAGTACTTC.

Concerning this clonotype itself: One end of the junction is discordant with germline, which a read error may explain. The chain couples TRBV15 to TRBJ2-1; D gene unclear. CDR1 and CDR2 (germline): LNHNV, YYDKDF (reference sequence). The CDR3 sequence is 14 residues long. In nucleotides, the CDR3 is TGTGCCACCAGCAGAGTACTTTCCTACAATGAGCAGTCCTTC. Its protein is CATSRVLSYNEQSF.

With respect to this clonotype: This may come from a read error, since a much larger clone is one base off. V gene TRBV10-3 combines with J gene TRBJ2-3; 12 bases line up with TRBD1. J gave up 4 bases and V 4 bases, and 6 bases lay outside the gene matches. This CDR3 contains 16 residues. Looked up from germline, CDR1 is ENHRY and CDR2 is SYGVKD. The CDR3 DNA is TGTGCCATCAGTGGGGGACAGGGGGCCCTTTCAGATACGCAGTATTTT. It translates to CAISGGQGALSDTQYF.

This clonotype was observed a few times. The V and J genes are TRBV19 and TRBJ2-1; maybe TRBD2 (7 bases). The V gene's germline CDR1 is LNHDA and CDR2 SQIVND (reference sequence). Between the trimmed V and J ends, which lost 3 bases and 2 bases, there was a span of 14 bases. The CDR3 runs to 16 residues. Here the CDR3 DNA reads TGTGCCAGTAGTATCAAGGGGGGGGGCCCCTACAATGAGCAGTTCTTC. The encoded protein is CASSIKGGGPYNEQFF.

This clonotype occurred a few times. The V and J genes are TRBV12-3 or TRBV12-4 and TRBJ2-2; the match to TRBD1 covers 10 bases. Unmatched junction bases numbered 8, after V lost 6 bases and J lost 4 bases. This CDR3 is built from 16 residues. The CDR3 sequence: CASSVDRGLSTGELFF. CDR3 nucleotides: TGTGCCAGCAGCGTAGACAGGGGGCTTAGCACCGGGGAGCTGTTTTTT.

On this clonotype: A much more abundant neighbour one base away suggests this may be a read error. V usage is TRBV12-3 or TRBV12-4 and J usage is TRBJ2-7; D perhaps matches TRBD1 (6 bases). V shed 10 bases and J shed 5 bases, with 12 bases lying between them. The CDR3 length is 11 residues. CDR3 protein: CAIEKGDEQYF. The CDR3 DNA follows: TGTGCCATAGAAAAGGGGGACGAGCAGTACTTC.

In regard to this clonotype: A much larger clone differs from this one at a single base, so this may be a read error. The J gene is TRBJ1-1, the V gene TRBV11-2; TRBD1 is a possible D gene (6 bases). CDR3 length equals 14 residues. Germline V gene lookup returns CDR1 SGHAT and CDR2 FQNNGV. Here the CDR3 DNA reads TGTGCCAGCAGCTTAGACGGGGGCGGCACTGAAGCTTCCTTT. Its protein is CASSLDGGGTEASF.

This clonotype was observed a few times. The chain uses TRBV27 and TRBJ2-3, with 8 bases matching TRBD1. The CDR3 has 18 residues. The J segment lost 2 bases and the V segment lost 5 bases, leaving 15 bases of the junction unmatched. The germline CDR1 and CDR2 sequences are MNHEY and SMNVEV (reference sequence). CDR3 amino acids: CASSPITTGEGYTDTQYF. In DNA, the CDR3 is TGTGCCAGCAGTCCCATAACGACAGGGGAAGGGTACACAGATACGCAGTATTTT.

There are many counts of this clonotype. The chain carries TRBV19 and TRBJ1-1; the D is unclear. This CDR3 comprises 12 residues. V lost 3 bases, J lost 1 base, and 3 bases lay in between. Germline V gene data show CDR1 as LNHDA and CDR2 as SQIVND (reference sequence). This CDR3 reads CASSIRNTEAFF. DNA of the CDR3: TGTGCCAGTAGTATTCGGAACACTGAAGCTTTCTTT.

This clonotype came up a few times. This rearrangement joins TRBV7-9 to TRBJ1-2; D remains unclear. V dropped 1 base and J dropped 0 bases, with 9 bases sitting between them. Germline V lookup: CDR1 SEHNR, CDR2 FQNEAQ (reference sequence). The CDR3 has 15 residues. The CDR3 coding sequence is TGTGCCAGCAGCTTAGAAAGCAAACCTAACTATGGCTACACCTTC. Amino acids: CASSLESKPNYGYTF.

The chain couples TRBV6-1 to TRBJ1-6; no reliable D call. The CDR3 covers 17 residues. The germline V gene encodes CDR1 MNHNS and CDR2 SASEGT. The V end lost 2 bases, the J end lost 0 bases, and 11 bases lay between the germline ends. The CDR3 nucleotides are TGTGCCAGCAGTGAATTTGATGTTAGCTCCTATAATTCACCCCTCCACTTT. This codes for CASSEFDVSSYNSPLHF.

The gene calls are TRBV5-1 and TRBJ2-1, with D uncertain. The germline CDR1 and CDR2 sequences are SGHRS and YFSETQ. V lost 7 bases and J lost 0, with 11 bases in between. The CDR3 length is 14 residues. The CDR3 is CASRELSSYNEQFF. The CDR3 DNA reads as TGCGCCAGCCGCGAACTAAGCTCCTACAATGAGCAGTTCTTC.

A remark on this clonotype: An end of the junction does not agree with germline; a read error may underlie this. The gene calls are TRBV7-6 and TRBJ1-2, with 9 bases fitting TRBD1. The CDR3 sequence is 16 residues long. CDR1 SGHVS and CDR2 FNYEAQ come from the germline V gene. DNA for the CDR3: TGCGCCAGCAGCCCGACGACAGGGGGGGGGCTAGGCGGCTACACCTTC. Its translation: CASSPTTGGGLGGYTF. Supplemented by reference TRBV7-6 and TRBJ1-2, the full variable domain reads GAGVSQSPRYKVTKRGQDVALRCDPISGHVSLYWYRQALGQGPEFLTYFNYEAQQDKSGLPNDRFSAERPEGSISTLTIQRTEQRDSAMYRCASSPTTGGGLGGYTFGSGTRLTVV.

This clonotype was observed at least ten times. The V and J genes are TRBV12-3 or TRBV12-4 and TRBJ2-1; D gene ambiguous. The CDR3 runs to 13 residues. V dropped 2 bases and J dropped 12 bases, with 14 bases sitting between them. The CDR3 DNA reads as TGTGCCAGCAGTTTATCTCAGGAGTTCGGGCAGTTCTTC. It yields the protein CASSLSQEFGQFF.

On this clonotype: Given a much more abundant clone one base away, this may be a read error. Given the absence of the conserved phenylalanine or tryptophan at the CDR3 end, a read error is likely. V gene TRBV6-6 combines with J gene TRBJ2-7, with D hard to call. The CDR3 consists of 12 residues. The V gene's germline CDR1 is MNHNY and CDR2 SVGAGI (reference sequence). Trimming left V 2 bases short and J 4 bases short, with 6 bases between. CDR3 protein: CASSYELYEQYL. The CDR3 nucleotides are TGTGCCAGCAGTTACGAGTTGTACGAGCAGTACCTC.

Of note for this clonotype: This may be a read error, as it is one base from a much larger clone. V gene TRBV19 combines with J gene TRBJ1-1, with D hard to call. The CDR3 runs 14 residues. CDR1 LNHDA and CDR2 SQIVND come from the germline V gene (reference sequence). This CDR3 reads CAGSITAMNTEAFF. Here the CDR3 DNA reads TGTGCCGGTAGTATAACGGCTATGAACACTGAAGCTTTCTTT.

At least ten counts were recorded for this clonotype. The CDR3 coding sequence is TGTGCCAGCAGGAGCTTGACCGGGGAGCTGTTTTTT. It yields the protein CASRSLTGELFF. The rearrangement joins TRBV27 to TRBJ2-2; D not certain. The CDR3 is 12 amino acids. CDR1 is MNHEY, CDR2 SMNVEV, per germline (reference sequence). V was trimmed by 6 bases and J by 5 bases, leaving 7 bases between them.

This clonotype was picked up many times. V gene TRBV20-1 combines with J gene TRBJ2-3; 9 bases line up with TRBD2. The CDR3 contains 18 residues. Germline lookup yields CDR1 DFQATT and CDR2 SNEGSKA (reference sequence). The J segment lost 0 bases and the V segment lost 0 bases, leaving 10 bases of the junction unmatched. For the CDR3, the DNA is TGCAGTGCTAGAGATGGTGGGGCGGGAGGGCCCAGCACAGATACGCAGTATTTT. Its protein is CSARDGGAGGPSTDTQYF.

This clonotype has at least ten counts. J is TRBJ1-5 and V is TRBV19, with 9 bases matching TRBD1. Germline V gene sequence: CDR1 LNHDA, CDR2 SQIVND (reference sequence). The junction had 9 bases not matched to a gene; V was cut back by 7 bases and J by 5 bases. The CDR3 consists of 15 residues. The CDR3 coding sequence is TGTGCCAGTACCCCCCTGGGACAGGGTGATCAGCCCCAGCATTTT. It encodes CASTPLGQGDQPQHF.

This clonotype was recorded at least ten times. The J gene is TRBJ1-1, the V gene TRBV7-9; 9 bases line up with TRBD1. This CDR3 spans 13 amino acids. V was pared by 5 bases and J by 6 bases, with 4 bases of the junction left unmatched. Germline V lookup: CDR1 SEHNR, CDR2 FQNEAQ (reference sequence). The CDR3 nucleotides are TGTGCCAGCAGCACAGGACAGGGGCCTGAAGCTTTCTTT. This gives the protein CASSTGQGPEAFF.

Many counts were recorded for this clonotype. The CDR3 DNA reads as TGTGCCAGCAGTCCCGGGGACGGAACAAGGGTTGAAGCTTTCTTT. Translated: CASSPGDGTRVEAFF. V gene TRBV7-9 combines with J gene TRBJ1-1, with D tentatively TRBD1 (5 bases). Germline V gene sequence: CDR1 SEHNR, CDR2 FQNEAQ (reference sequence). The CDR3 runs 15 residues. Trimming stripped 6 bases from V and 7 bases from J, with 21 bases between.

This chain uses TRBV7-2 with TRBJ2-7; D might be TRBD2 (5 bases). The CDR3 sequence is 15 residues long. Trimming took 7 bases from V and 0 from J, leaving 16 bases between them. Germline V gene lookup returns CDR1 SGHTA and CDR2 FQGNSA. The CDR3 protein is CASTQGLGSSYEQYF. In DNA form, the CDR3 reads TGTGCCAGCACCCAAGGACTGGGGAGCTCCTACGAGCAGTACTTC.

Details on this clonotype: A much larger clone sits a single nucleotide away, making a read error possible. For the CDR3, the DNA is TGTGCCAGCAGATCGGGACAGGGGACTAAAGCTTTCTTT. Amino acids: CASRSGQGTKAFF. The chain is built from TRBV7-6 and TRBJ1-1, with 10 nucleotides matching TRBD1. With V trimmed by 6 bases and J by 9 bases, 7 bases remained unmatched. CDR3 length: 13 amino acids. Germline V CDR1 and CDR2: SGHVS, FNYEAQ.

There are a few counts of this clonotype. Sequence at one end of the junction differs from germline and may be a read error. The V call is TRBV13, the J call TRBJ2-5; D is perhaps TRBD1 (6 bases). CDR1 PRHDT and CDR2 FYEKMQ come from the germline V gene (reference sequence). CDR3 size: 16 residues. The CDR3 reads CASSSTGWKGQETLYF. The CDR3 DNA follows: TGTGCCAGCAGTTCCACAGGGTGGAAAGGCCAAGAGACCCTGTACTTC.

As regards this clonotype: This may be a read error, as it is one base from a much larger clone. This chain links TRBV10-3 with TRBJ2-7; D may be TRBD1 (6 bases). Per germline, CDR1 ENHRY and CDR2 SYGVKD. CDR3 size: 14 residues. The CDR3 sequence: CAIGESTGYYEQYF. CDR3 nucleotide sequence: TGTGCCATCGGTGAGTCAACAGGGTACTACGAGCAGTACTTC.

This chain joins TRBV7-3 and TRBJ2-2; 8 positions agree with TRBD1. Germline CDR1 SGHTA, CDR2 FQGTGA. This CDR3 region has 15 residues. V lost 5 bases, J lost 5 bases, and 7 bases stayed unmatched. Here the CDR3 reads CASSETGGWTGELFF. The DNA of the CDR3 is TGTGCCAGCAGCGAAACAGGGGGTTGGACCGGGGAGCTGTTTTTT.

This chain links TRBV4-1 with TRBJ2-7; unclear D gene. Deletions cut 1 base from V and 3 bases from J, with 7 bases between. Germline values: CDR1 MGHRA, CDR2 YSYEKL. The CDR3 sequence is 13 residues long. In nucleotides, the CDR3 is TGCGCCAGCAGCCAAGGATGGGGCTACGAGCAGTACTTC. This codes for CASSQGWGYEQYF.

On this clonotype: A much larger clone sits a single nucleotide away, making a read error possible. This chain links TRBV9 with TRBJ1-1; D remains ambiguous. This CDR3 is 13 amino acids long. Germline assignment: CDR1 SGDLS and CDR2 YYNGEE. The CDR3 sequence: CASSAERNTEASF. The CDR3 DNA follows: TGTGCCAGCAGCGCGGAGAGGAACACTGAAGCTTCCTTT.

Regarding this clonotype: Just one base apart from a much larger clone, this may be a read error. The V gene is TRBV3-1, the J gene TRBJ1-1; 8 bases agree with TRBD1. CDR1 and CDR2 (germline): LGHDT, YNNKEL (reference sequence). This CDR3 comprises 14 residues. V lost 4 bases, J lost 6 bases, and 7 bases stayed unmatched. CDR3 loop: CASSPTGVMAEAFF. DNA of the CDR3: TGTGCCAGCAGCCCGACAGGGGTTATGGCTGAAGCTTTCTTT.